This T cell receptor beta chain emerged from a study of T-cell memory formation after mild COVID-19. TCRdb independently ran MiXCR on the 5' RACE reads; one entry per CDR3 protein. This sample has approximately 390,000 distinct CDR3 sequences, with 16% found just once. Germline V CDR1 and CDR2: SGHDN, FVKESK. Trimming shortened V by 3 bases and J by 6 bases, and 20 bases separated the two germline ends. The CDR3 loop spans 16 amino acids. The gene calls are TRBV14 and TRBJ1-2, with no clear D. The receptor comes from a man aged 18 to 29 who had mild COVID-19 (a few samples of this study predate the infection). Cell type and time point are not known. Sequencing was carried out using PBMCs or a T cell subset sorted from them (not recorded which). CDR3 loop: CASSQSLLSDPNGYTF. The CDR3 bases are TGTGCCAGCAGCCAGAGTCTGCTCTCGGACCCGAATGGCTACACCTTC. Using reference TRBV14 and TRBJ1-2 for the parts outside the CDR3, the full variable domain is EAGVTQFPSHSVIEKGQTVTLRCDPISGHDNLYWYRRVMGKEIKFLLHFVKESKQDESGMPNNRFLAERTGGTYSTLKVQPAELEDSGVYFCASSQSLLSDPNGYTFGSGTRLTVV.